Listed below are T cell receptor beta chains from one sample, sequenced in a study of T cell repertoires in aging, cancer and after chemotherapy. TCRdb used MiXCR to reprocess the multiplex PCR reads, holding one entry per CDR3 protein. In the table there are 1,500 or so distinct CDR3 sequences, around 20% of which are singletons. Material for sequencing was blood. These receptors all stem from a human donor with a solid tumor. Each CDR3 is given with its conserved first and last residue. The D gene is left open where the match is weak. Some rows mark clone size as missing; the rest say once, few, many or name a class of expanded clone.

v_call	clone_size	cdr3_length	j_call	d_call	cdr3_aa
TRBV20-1	medium-sized	14	TRBJ1-4	NA	CSARGSRDDEKLFF
TRBV20-1	medium-sized	15	TRBJ1-6	NA	CSARASAGTNSPLHF
TRBV4-3	NA	13	TRBJ2-3	NA	CASSQDPADTQYF
TRBV19	NA	15	TRBJ2-7	TRBD1	CDSSTQDRGRYEQYF
TRBV20-1	medium-sized	11	TRBJ2-7	NA	CSAPGPYEQYF
TRBV6-5	large	12	TRBJ1-1	NA	CASSSGNTEAFF
TRBV20-1	NA	10	TRBJ2-7	NA	CMGQPYEQYF
TRBV7-6	large	13	TRBJ2-7	NA	CASSFWGSPEQYF
TRBV14	medium-sized	13	TRBJ2-7	NA	CASSLLTAHEQYF
TRBV6-6	large	13	TRBJ2-1	TRBD2	CASSFAGDNEQFF
TRBV10-3	medium-sized	16	TRBJ2-1	TRBD2	CAISEPTSGTYNEQFF
TRBV12-3/TRBV12-4	large	11	TRBJ1-2	NA	CASSLNYGYTF
TRBV20-1	medium-sized	14	TRBJ2-7	TRBD1	CSAYRDRASYEQYF
TRBV30	medium-sized	14	TRBJ1-1	NA	CAWSEGHGNTEAFF
TRBV20-1	medium-sized	14	TRBJ1-5	NA	CAGRSGVGNQPQHF
TRBV10-3	medium-sized	17	TRBJ1-2	NA	CAIRGAGGGTSSHGYTF
TRBV19	once	19	TRBJ2-3	TRBD2	CASSTRRSGLAGSTETQYF
TRBV5-6	NA	16	TRBJ2-7	TRBD2	CASSLGPSGGAYEQYF
TRBV6-2/TRBV6-3	NA	17	TRBJ2-3	TRBD2	CASKPVQRGPNTDTQYF
TRBV7-9	NA	13	TRBJ2-5	NA	CASMGGSLKTQYF
TRBV20-1	medium-sized	13	TRBJ1-1	NA	CSARAFGGTEAFF
TRBV29-1	large	14	TRBJ2-1	TRBD1	CSVELGQGANEQFF
TRBV30	large	13	TRBJ1-5	NA	CAWSRQGNQPQHF
TRBV5-1	NA	14	TRBJ1-1	NA	CASSLAGQNTEAFF
TRBV20-1	medium-sized	15	TRBJ1-1	NA	CSALPPGRVNTEAFF
TRBV19	large	14	TRBJ1-2	TRBD1	CASTGQEWGYGYTF
TRBV5-1	medium-sized	15	TRBJ2-2	NA	CASSLGSRNTGELFF
TRBV21-1	NA	12	TRBJ2-7	NA	CASSTGRGEQYF
TRBV19	medium-sized	12	TRBJ2-7	TRBD2	CASRGTSYEQYF
TRBV13	medium-sized	19	TRBJ1-2	NA	CASSSPRTALQIANYGYTF
TRBV18	medium-sized	16	TRBJ1-5	TRBD1	CASSPRDRLSNQPQHF
TRBV6-5	few	13	TRBJ2-2	NA	CASSSGNTGELFF
TRBV6-5	large	14	TRBJ1-4	NA	CASSYNRGLEKLFF
TRBV10-1	NA	14	TRBJ1-6	NA	CASSEWQGDSPLHF
TRBV5-1	few	15	TRBJ2-3	NA	CASSSGTRSTDTQYF
TRBV19	large	15	TRBJ1-5	NA	CASRWTWDSNQPQHF
TRBV29-1	NA	11	TRBJ1-5	NA	CSVEGDQPQHF
TRBV6-5	hyperexpanded	15	TRBJ2-2	TRBD1	CASSYGTGNTGELFF
TRBV5-5	large	13	TRBJ2-3	NA	CASSPPRTDTQYF
TRBV7-6	medium-sized	13	TRBJ2-2	NA	CASQAETTGELFF
TRBV5-1	few	15	TRBJ2-7	TRBD1	CASSFTGQESYEQYF
TRBV27	large	14	TRBJ1-6	TRBD1	CASSAGQGYSPLHF
TRBV27	NA	17	TRBJ2-7	TRBD1	CASSWGQHGTDSYEQYF
TRBV6-5	medium-sized	15	TRBJ1-1	TRBD1	CASSSPGQGDTEAFF
TRBV5-6	medium-sized	16	TRBJ1-5	NA	CASSLAGGQGNQPQHF
TRBV30	NA	12	TRBJ2-1	NA	CAWQPGLNEQFF
TRBV6-5	medium-sized	13	TRBJ2-1	TRBD2	CASSYPGTSVQFF
TRBV27	large	13	TRBJ2-7	NA	CASSLGAWNEQYF
TRBV7-2	few	14	TRBJ1-2	NA	CASSLATENYGYTF
TRBV6-1	medium-sized	12	TRBJ2-5	TRBD1	CASGTGKETQYF